Reported below is one T cell receptor beta chain. This sample stems from a study of shared clonotypes between healthy human individuals. The ends were cut back, 5 bases at V and 4 bases at J, with 18 bases in the middle. CDR3 length: 15 amino acids. Germline V CDR1 and CDR2: SGHNT, YENEEA. Sequenced by immunoSEQ multiplex PCR; TCRdb stores in-frame clones only, minus some. Seen here are approximately 2.1 million clones, approximately 93% observed once, and the top ten hold about 0.39%. The J gene is TRBJ2-7, the V gene TRBV11-3, with TRBD2 as a possible D gene (5 bases). The sequence was collected from a man between 18 and 35 years old in good health. Some clones in this sample may be carry-over from other donors' samples. The specimen was naive CD4+ T cells from PBMCs. The subset denotes: CD45RA+ positively selected. CDR3 coding DNA: TGTGCCAGCAGCCGAGGGTCCGGGAACTCATACGAGCAGTACTTC. Its translation: CASSRGSGNSYEQYF.